The TCR beta chain under discussion was sequenced for a study of blood T cell repertoires in COVID-19. Germline CDR1 is WNHNN and CDR2 is SYGVQD (reference sequence). The CDR3 runs to 13 residues. V was pared by 7 bases and J by 0 bases, with 7 bases between. Per the original data handling: Reference gene primer amplification in the assay estimated nucleated cell counts. Produced via immunoSEQ multiplex PCR; TCRdb's table is partial and in-frame only. V and J calls and clone size are given by that table; D and trimming were obtained from the DNA. The table lists 50,000 to 65,000 clones, around 90% of them singletons. This clone appeared a single time.

V and J are TRBV10-1 and TRBJ1-3; unclear D gene. This TCR derives from a man aged 50 or older with active COVID-19. Material for sequencing was peripheral blood. The CDR3 DNA sequence: TGCGCCAGCATCTCCCCCTCTGGAAACACCATATATTTT. It yields the protein CASISPSGNTIYF.